The 18 T cell receptor beta chains below come from one sample, sequenced in a study of cytomegalovirus exposure and HLA in healthy donors (dated by TCRdb to 2016 to 2017). Preparation of the library involved the immunoSEQ multiplex PCR assay. A mixture of 60 forward primers for TCR Vbeta segments and 13 reverse primers for TCR Jbeta segments was used in the multiplex PCR. The source is immuneACCESS, and TCRdb retained only in-frame sequences with V and J called. Part of the clones is not carried over; for the studies checked, unresolved V genes explain less than half of this, and the remainder is unexplained. Within this sample are around 150,000 clones, with about 79% of them counted one time only. The ten largest account for about 0.93% of the sample. Source material: PBMCs. The receptors originated from a woman in her forties or fifties in good health and CMV-seropositive.

This clone was seen only once. This chain joins TRBV7-2 and TRBJ2-3, with 10 bases that match TRBD2. Germline CDR1 reads SGHTA; CDR2 reads FQGNSA. J gave up 4 bases and V 0 bases, and 7 bases lay outside the gene matches. CDR3 size: 17 residues. The CDR3 is CASSLAPSGSFSDTQYF. The CDR3 DNA sequence: TGTGCCAGCAGCTTAGCCCCTAGCGGGAGTTTTTCAGATACGCAGTATTTT.

V and J are TRBV6-5 and TRBJ2-7; 7 bases are a match to TRBD2. The CDR3 has 14 residues. The V segment lost 7 bases and the J segment 0 bases; nucleotides outside the gene matches: 6. The germline CDR1 and CDR2 sequences are MNHEY and SVGAGI. The CDR3 sequence: CASMGTNYSYEQYF. In DNA, the CDR3 is TGTGCCAGCATGGGGACTAACTACTCCTACGAGCAGTACTTC.

The V gene is TRBV7-9, the J gene TRBJ2-7, with 9 positions matching TRBD1. Losses at the gene ends were 5 bases for V and 3 bases for J; bases not matched to a gene: 8. The CDR3 is made up of 15 amino acids. CDR1 SEHNR and CDR2 FQNEAQ come from the germline V gene (reference sequence). CDR3: CASSLWRDRVYEQYF. The CDR3 nucleotides read TGTGCCAGCAGCCTATGGCGGGACAGGGTCTACGAGCAGTACTTC.

V gene TRBV29-1 combines with J gene TRBJ2-7; possibly TRBD1 for D (5 bases). Trimming removed 7 bases at V and 4 bases at J, with 17 bases between. CDR1 is SQVTM, CDR2 ANQGSEA, per germline. The CDR3 length is 13 residues. The CDR3 region has the DNA TGCAGCGCCGTCGACAGAACCAAGTACGAGCAGTACTTC. Protein product: CSAVDRTKYEQYF.

With regard to this clone: The junction departs from the called germline gene at one end, perhaps through a read error. The CDR3 DNA reads as TGTGCCAGCAGCTTATCTCTGGAGGGGCCCAGTACTTTC. Amino acids: CASSLSLEGPSTF. The chain carries TRBV7-2 and TRBJ2-7, with D possibly matching TRBD2 (6 bases). CDR1 and CDR2 from the germline V gene are SGHTA and FQGNSA. This CDR3 has 13 residues.

This clone was observed a single time. This chain uses TRBV2 with TRBJ2-2; perhaps TRBD1 as D (8 bases). Germline assignment: CDR1 SNHLY and CDR2 FYNNEI. This CDR3 comprises 15 residues. V lost 3 bases, J lost 4 bases, and 12 bases lay in between. CDR3 in amino acids: CASSDYRGGTGELFF. The CDR3 region has the DNA TGTGCCAGCAGTGATTACAGGGGGGGCACCGGGGAGCTGTTTTTT.

This clone appeared once. This chain uses TRBV27 with TRBJ2-2, with a possible D match to TRBD1 (5 bases). The CDR3 consists of 15 residues. Looked up from germline, CDR1 is MNHEY and CDR2 is SMNVEV (reference sequence). V shed 2 bases and J shed 4 bases, with 11 bases lying between them. The CDR3 region is CASSLRGLSTGELFF. The CDR3 DNA reads as TGTGCCAGCAGTTTAAGGGGATTAAGCACCGGGGAGCTGTTTTTT.

The CDR3: CASSKEKRFYGYTF. The CDR3 DNA reads as TGTGCCAGCAGCAAGGAGAAACGGTTCTATGGCTACACCTTC. The chain employs TRBV2 and TRBJ1-2; D gene unclear. The germline gives CDR1 SNHLY, CDR2 FYNNEI. The CDR3 extends over 14 amino acids. Trimming removed 6 bases at V and 4 bases at J, with 15 bases between.

This chain joins TRBV10-3 and TRBJ1-2, with TRBD1 as a possible D gene (6 bases). CDR1 is ENHRY and CDR2 is SYGVKD in the germline V gene. CDR3 length: 15 residues. V dropped 0 bases and J dropped 2 bases, with 10 bases sitting between them. Written as DNA, the CDR3 is TGTGCCATCAGTGAGTCTTGGCAGGGGAACTATGGCTACACCTTC. This gives the protein CAISESWQGNYGYTF.

The chain links TRBV29-1 to TRBJ1-1; D is unresolved. This CDR3 region has 13 residues. V lost 6 bases and J 5 bases, leaving 16 bases between the germline ends. Germline lookup yields CDR1 SQVTM and CDR2 ANQGSEA. The CDR3 protein is CSVVKKLSTEAFF. The CDR3 DNA sequence: TGCAGCGTCGTAAAAAAGTTGAGTACTGAAGCTTTCTTT.

The chain joins TRBV28 to TRBJ2-6; 7 bases map to TRBD2. Germline CDR1 reads MDHEN; CDR2 reads SYDVKM. V gave up 3 bases and J gave up 0 bases; unmatched junction bases: 14. This CDR3 has 20 residues. CDR3 protein: CASSFGRGDPTYSGANVLTF. CDR3 bases: TGTGCCAGCAGTTTCGGACGGGGGGACCCGACGTACTCTGGGGCCAACGTCCTGACTTTC. The variable domain in full, completed from reference TRBV28 and TRBJ2-6, reads DVKVTQSSRYLVKRTGEKVFLECVQDMDHENMFWYRQDPGLGLRLIYFSYDVKMKEKGDIPEGYSVSREKKERFSLILESASTNQTSMYLCASSFGRGDPTYSGANVLTFGAGSRLTVL.

This clone was counted a few times. The V call is TRBV7-2, the J call TRBJ2-5; 11 nucleotides agree with TRBD2. Trimming at V came to 5 bases and at J to 4 bases, leaving 3 bases not matched to a gene. The CDR3 extends over 14 amino acids. From germline, CDR1 is SGHTA and CDR2 FQGNSA. CDR3 region: CASSRSGGAETQYF. Written as DNA, the CDR3 is TGTGCCAGCAGCCGTAGCGGGGGGGCAGAGACCCAGTACTTC.

In the case of this clone: The sample has other DNA sequences that encode this CDR3 too. The chain joins TRBV28 to TRBJ1-5; D might be TRBD1 (5 bases). The CDR3 is 14 residues long. V was cut by 3 bases and J by 1 base, with 7 bases left in between. The germline V gene has CDR1 MDHEN and CDR2 SYDVKM. CDR3 sequence reads: CASSFGGSNQPQHF. The DNA of the CDR3 is TGTGCCAGCAGTTTCGGGGGAAGCAATCAGCCCCAGCATTTT.

This chain connects TRBV4-3 to TRBJ1-2; TRBD1 is a possible D gene (6 bases). The germline V and J ends were trimmed by 0 bases and 6 bases, with 8 bases remaining between them. CDR3 length: 13 residues. Looked up from germline, CDR1 is LGHNA and CDR2 is YSLEER. The CDR3 is CASSQEGANGYTF. The DNA for the CDR3 is TGCGCCAGCAGCCAAGAGGGGGCTAATGGCTACACCTTC.

In its sample, this clone was seen once. The rearrangement links TRBV5-6 to TRBJ2-1, with 8 bases aligning to TRBD2. The CDR3 loop spans 14 amino acids. The ends lost 6 bases at V and 2 bases at J; junction bases unmatched: 4. The germline V gene has CDR1 SGHDT and CDR2 YYEEEE. The CDR3 bases are TGTGCCAGCATTCGGGGGGGGCCCTACAATGAGCAGTTCTTC. This encodes CASIRGGPYNEQFF.

DNA of the CDR3: TGTGCCAGCAGCCACGGACTAGCGGGACGCGAGCAGTACTTC. This translates into CASSHGLAGREQYF. The chain has TRBV6-6 and TRBJ2-7, with TRBD2 matching over 12 bases. Germline V gene data show CDR1 as MNHNY and CDR2 as SVGAGI (reference sequence). Germline trimming cut 6 bases from V and 6 bases from J; bases unmatched to any gene: 6. The CDR3 loop spans 14 amino acids.

This chain joins TRBV6-5 and TRBJ1-5; unclear D gene. V lost 5 bases and J lost 3, with 11 bases in between. The CDR3 has 14 residues. CDR1 and CDR2 from the germline V gene are MNHEY and SVGAGI. CDR3 in amino acids: CASSPTGINQPQHF. The CDR3 nucleotides read TGTGCCAGCAGTCCGACGGGGATCAATCAGCCCCAGCATTTT.

V usage is TRBV27 and J usage is TRBJ1-2; possible D gene TRBD1, 6 bases. The germline gives CDR1 MNHEY, CDR2 SMNVEV (reference sequence). The CDR3 is 15 residues long. V was trimmed by 0 bases and J by 8 bases, leaving 16 bases between them. Written as DNA, the CDR3 is TGTGCCAGCAGTTTATCCACAGGGCTGCCGAGGGGCTACACCTTC. Translating it yields CASSLSTGLPRGYTF.